This paragraph reports one T cell receptor (beta chain). Sequenced by immunoSEQ multiplex PCR; TCRdb stores in-frame clones only, minus some. The sample has 35,000 to 50,000 clones, around 88% seen once. Patients who had autoimmune disease history or got systemic immunosuppression were left out. The source of the sample is a study of OX40 agonist ivuxolimab in advanced cancers. The specimen comprised CD4+ or CD8+ T cells sorted from blood, sampled in a trial of the OX40 agonist ivuxolimab. The source is an adult with an advanced solid tumor such as melanoma, head and neck, liver or kidney cancer.

The CDR3 reads CASSYLDTQYF. CDR3 coding DNA: TGTGCCAGCAGTTACTTAGATACGCAGTATTTT. The chain carries TRBV6-5 and TRBJ2-3, with D unresolved. The CDR3 extends over 11 amino acids. Trimming shortened V by 1 base and J by 5 bases, and 1 base separated the two germline ends. Germline assignment: CDR1 MNHEY and CDR2 SVGAGI.